These 19 T cell receptor beta chains were all obtained from the same sample, sequenced in a study of T cell repertoires in cytomegalovirus infection. TCRdb re-derived calls from the reads in MiXCR, one entry per CDR3 protein. Of about 46,000 distinct CDR3 sequences detected, 20% appear once; the ten largest clones hold about 18%. Their recognized antigens are unknown. Sequencing was performed on PBMCs, sequenced either directly or after in vitro stimulation (not recorded which). These receptors were taken from a human donor in good health (CMV status not recorded). Some clones in this sample may be carry-over from other donors' samples.

A few counts support this clonotype. The chain has TRBV2 and TRBJ1-2; unclear D gene. Trimming shortened V by 7 bases and J by 4 bases, and 13 bases separated the two germline ends. Germline V gene sequence: CDR1 SNHLY, CDR2 FYNNEI. There are 13 residues in the CDR3. CDR3 coding DNA: TGTGCCAGCAAGGACCTTTACCTCTATGGCTACACCTTC. Residues: CASKDLYLYGYTF.

This clonotype was observed at least ten times. The rearrangement uses TRBV12-3 or TRBV12-4 and TRBJ2-3; D is perhaps TRBD2 (6 bases). Deletions cut 2 bases from V and 2 bases from J, with 14 bases between. The CDR3 totals 16 residues. The CDR3 loop is CASSLKWRAVTDTQYF. DNA of the CDR3: TGTGCCAGCAGTTTAAAGTGGAGGGCGGTCACAGATACGCAGTATTTT.

This clonotype came up many times. The chain combines TRBV7-2 with TRBJ1-1; D remains ambiguous. V lost 1 base to trimming and J lost 6 bases, with 12 bases between them. Germline V gene lookup returns CDR1 SGHTA and CDR2 FQGNSA. This CDR3 has 14 amino acids. CDR3 amino acids: CASSLVLREAEAFF. The CDR3 region has the DNA TGTGCCAGCAGCTTAGTATTAAGGGAGGCTGAAGCTTTCTTT.

This clonotype was recorded at least ten times. This sequence joins TRBV7-9 and TRBJ2-1; 7 bases align to TRBD2. This CDR3 has 16 residues. J lost 5 bases, V lost 4 bases, and 11 bases had no gene match. Germline V lookup: CDR1 SEHNR, CDR2 FQNEAQ (reference sequence). The CDR3 nucleotides read TGTGCCAGCAGCTCCAGTATGGGCGGGAGTAACAATGAGCAGTTCTTC. This translates into CASSSSMGGSNNEQFF.

This clonotype was seen repeatedly, ten times or more. The chain couples TRBV6-2 or TRBV6-3 to TRBJ2-7; D assignment may be TRBD1 or TRBD2 (5 bases each). CDR3 length equals 17 residues. Trimming took off 5 bases at V and 0 bases at J, with 20 bases between the two ends. Per germline, CDR1 MNHEY and CDR2 SVGEGT. The DNA of the CDR3 is TGTGCCAGCAGTCCCCCCTACAGCTCCGGGGCCTCCTACGAGCAGTACTTC. It codes for CASSPPYSSGASYEQYF.

The chain uses TRBV24-1 and TRBJ2-3, with 8 bases matching TRBD2. The CDR3 covers 16 residues. V was clipped by 4 bases and J by 3 bases; unmatched bases: 8. CDR1 is KGHDR, CDR2 SFDVKD, per germline. This CDR3 is CATSDGRDIKTDTQYF. The CDR3 DNA reads as TGTGCCACCAGTGACGGGAGGGATATTAAGACAGATACGCAGTATTTT.

The J gene is TRBJ2-5, the V gene TRBV28, with D hard to call. The germline CDR1 and CDR2 sequences are MDHEN and SYDVKM. The CDR3 is 12 amino acids. Trimming took off 3 bases at V and 0 bases at J, with 2 bases between the two ends. The chain's CDR3 is CASSFNQETQYF. CDR3 coding DNA: TGTGCCAGCAGTTTTAACCAAGAGACCCAGTACTTC. Supplemented by reference TRBV28 and TRBJ2-5, the full variable domain reads DVKVTQSSRYLVKRTGEKVFLECVQDMDHENMFWYRQDPGLGLRLIYFSYDVKMKEKGDIPEGYSVSREKKERFSLILESASTNQTSMYLCASSFNQETQYFGPGTRLLVL.

The CDR3 here is CASSLVMGLPQKQFF. The DNA for the CDR3 is TGTGCCAGCAGCTTAGTGATGGGGCTCCCGCAGAAGCAGTTCTTC. V is TRBV11-1 and J is TRBJ2-1; possible D gene TRBD1, 5 bases. Trimming shortened V by 1 base and J by 11 bases, and 18 bases separated the two germline ends. Looked up from germline, CDR1 is SGHAT and CDR2 is FQDESV (reference sequence). The CDR3 sequence is 15 residues long.

In this sample, this clonotype turned up many times. This sequence joins TRBV7-2 and TRBJ2-7; perhaps TRBD2 as D (5 bases). CDR1 SGHTA and CDR2 FQGNSA come from the germline V gene. CDR3 length: 12 residues. Trimming took 5 bases from V and 3 from J, leaving 8 bases between them. CDR3 in DNA: TGTGCCAGCAGCCCGGGATACTACGAGCAGTACTTC. It encodes CASSPGYYEQYF.

There are many counts of this clonotype. The chain recombines TRBV7-6 with TRBJ2-3; D is uncertain. The CDR3 extends over 14 amino acids. CDR1 is SGHVS, CDR2 FNYEAQ, per germline. Trimming shortened V by 5 bases and J by 4 bases, and 13 bases separated the two germline ends. The CDR3 protein is CASSGVPPPDTQYF. CDR3 DNA: TGTGCCAGCAGCGGAGTTCCCCCCCCAGATACGCAGTATTTT. Full variable domain (remainder filled in from reference TRBV7-6 and TRBJ2-3): GAGVSQSPRYKVTKRGQDVALRCDPISGHVSLYWYRQALGQGPEFLTYFNYEAQQDKSGLPNDRFSAERPEGSISTLTIQRTEQRDSAMYRCASSGVPPPDTQYFGPGTRLTVL.

This clonotype was seen only a few times. The chain combines TRBV7-9 with TRBJ2-7; 8 bases map to TRBD2. The CDR3 runs 15 residues. Germline lookup yields CDR1 SEHNR and CDR2 FQNEAQ (reference sequence). The J segment lost 6 bases and the V segment lost 1 base, leaving 8 bases of the junction unmatched. This CDR3 reads CASSLVGVAGLEQYF. CDR3 nucleotide sequence: TGTGCCAGCAGCTTAGTGGGAGTAGCGGGGCTCGAGCAGTACTTC.

This clonotype has a count of ten or more. CDR3 nucleotides: TGTGCCAGCACCAGTGGATCGTGGACGGATACGCAGTATTTT. This gives the protein CASTSGSWTDTQYF. The rearrangement links TRBV12-3 or TRBV12-4 to TRBJ2-3; D is uncertain. V was shortened by 7 bases and J by 6 bases, with 17 bases between the two germline ends. CDR3 size: 14 residues.

This clonotype was observed a few times. This chain uses TRBV5-6 with TRBJ1-1; 10 positions match TRBD1. This CDR3 has 17 amino acids. The V gene's germline CDR1 is SGHDT and CDR2 YYEEEE. J was trimmed by 1 base and V by 0 bases; bases with no gene match: 6. CDR3: CASSLAVTGGANTEAFF. Here the CDR3 DNA reads TGTGCCAGCAGCTTGGCTGTGACAGGGGGCGCGAACACTGAAGCTTTCTTT.

Concerning this clonotype: The CDR3 carries no conserved terminal phenylalanine or tryptophan, so it likely arises from a read error. The genes are TRBV4-1 and TRBJ2-7, with 12 bases lining up with TRBD1. Germline-derived CDR1 and CDR2 are MGHRA and YSYEKL. This CDR3 has 13 amino acids. V lost 4 bases to trimming and J lost 6 bases; unmatched junction nucleotides: 1. The CDR3 protein is CASSRDRGREQYL. The CDR3 DNA sequence: TGCGCCAGCAGCCGGGACAGGGGGCGCGAGCAGTACCTC.

CDR3 bases: TGTGCCAGCAGTTTTGGGGATGGCTACACCTTC. Its translation is CASSFGDGYTF. V gene TRBV12-3 or TRBV12-4 combines with J gene TRBJ1-2; D is unclear. The CDR3 sequence is 11 residues long. With 3 bases removed from V and 6 bases from J, the gap between germline ends came to 5 bases.

This clonotype showed up just a few times. V and J are TRBV7-9 and TRBJ2-3; no clear D. Trimming left V 2 bases short and J 4 bases short, with 13 bases between. Looked up from germline, CDR1 is SEHNR and CDR2 is FQNEAQ (reference sequence). The CDR3 spans 15 residues. The CDR3 DNA sequence: TGTGCCAGCAGCTTAATTAGAGGTCCGGCAGATACGCAGTATTTT. Protein sequence: CASSLIRGPADTQYF.

The table lists this clonotype with a few counts. The V call is TRBV10-3, the J call TRBJ1-5; maybe TRBD1 (6 bases). The CDR3 is 14 amino acids. V was clipped by 5 bases and J by 0 bases, with 8 bases between them. Germline V lookup: CDR1 ENHRY, CDR2 SYGVKD. DNA for the CDR3: TGTGCCATCAGTCAGACAGGTAGCAATCAGCCCCAGCATTTT. Its protein product is CAISQTGSNQPQHF.

This clonotype appeared a few times. The V gene is TRBV7-8, the J gene TRBJ2-5, with unresolved D. Germline V lookup: CDR1 SGHVS, CDR2 FQNEAQ. CDR3 length equals 16 residues. V lost 9 bases, J lost 5 bases, and 25 bases lay in between. DNA for the CDR3: TGTGCCAGTACCCGTACCCGCGGCCCGGCCCGGGAGACCCAGTACTTC. It encodes CASTRTRGPARETQYF.

The rearrangement links TRBV2 to TRBJ1-1; D gene ambiguous. The V gene's germline CDR1 is SNHLY and CDR2 FYNNEI. The CDR3 covers 12 residues. V lost 6 bases, J lost 5 bases, and 10 bases lay in between. The DNA for the CDR3 is TGTGCCAGCAGACGGGGAGGGACTGAAGCTTTCTTT. This gives the protein CASRRGGTEAFF.